This paragraph reports one TCR beta chain. Assay: immunoSEQ multiplex PCR; the TCRdb copy retains only in-frame clones and omits some. The sample has around 1 million clones; less than 85% are singletons. CDR1 SGHNT and CDR2 YYREEE come from the germline V gene (reference sequence). Trimming took off 4 bases at V and 0 bases at J, with 21 bases between the two ends. This CDR3 has 18 amino acids. This specimen comes from a study of shared clonotypes between healthy human individuals. Sample: memory CD4+ T cells sorted from blood. The sample's subset: CD45RA-negative fraction. This chain connects TRBV5-4 to TRBJ2-3; no clear D gene. This TCR was recovered from a man younger than 30 in good health. For the CDR3, the DNA is TGTGCCAGCAGCCCCCGCTCGGGTCAGACACTTAGCACAGATACGCAGTATTTT. Translating gives CASSPRSGQTLSTDTQYF.